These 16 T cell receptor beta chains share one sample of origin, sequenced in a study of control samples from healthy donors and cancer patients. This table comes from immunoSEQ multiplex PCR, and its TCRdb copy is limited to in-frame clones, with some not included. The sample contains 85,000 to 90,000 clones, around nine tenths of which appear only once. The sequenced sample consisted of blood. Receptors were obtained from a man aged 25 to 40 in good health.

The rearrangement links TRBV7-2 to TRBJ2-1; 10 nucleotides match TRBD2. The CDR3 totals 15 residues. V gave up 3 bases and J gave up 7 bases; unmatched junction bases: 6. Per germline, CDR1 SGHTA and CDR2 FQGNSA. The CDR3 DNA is TGTGCCAGCAGCTTCCTAGCGGGGGCCAAAAATGAGCAGTTCTTC. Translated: CASSFLAGAKNEQFF.

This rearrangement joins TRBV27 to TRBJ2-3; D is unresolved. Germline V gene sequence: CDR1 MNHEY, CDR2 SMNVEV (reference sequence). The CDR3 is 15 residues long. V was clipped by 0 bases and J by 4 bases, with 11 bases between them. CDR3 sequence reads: CASSLSPSAADTQYF. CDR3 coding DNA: TGTGCCAGCAGTTTATCCCCCTCGGCCGCAGATACGCAGTATTTT.

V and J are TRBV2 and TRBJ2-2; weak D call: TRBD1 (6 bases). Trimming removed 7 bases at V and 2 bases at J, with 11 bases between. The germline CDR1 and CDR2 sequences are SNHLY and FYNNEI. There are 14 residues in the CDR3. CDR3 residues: CASKGTTNTGELFF. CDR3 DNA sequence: TGTGCCAGCAAGGGGACAACTAACACCGGGGAGCTGTTTTTT.

As DNA, the CDR3 is TGTGCCACCCCGAGGGTACGTGCGGGGGGAGGGTGGACTGAAGCTTTCTTT. It specifies CATPRVRAGGGWTEAFF. This chain links TRBV21-1 with TRBJ1-1. TRBV21-1 is shown as a pseudogene. The CDR3 covers 17 residues.

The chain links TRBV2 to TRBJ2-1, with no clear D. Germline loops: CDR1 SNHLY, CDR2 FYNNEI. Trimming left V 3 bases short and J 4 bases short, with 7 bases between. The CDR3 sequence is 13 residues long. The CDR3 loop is CASSELGYNEQFF. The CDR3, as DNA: TGTGCCAGCAGTGAGTTGGGGTACAATGAGCAGTTCTTC. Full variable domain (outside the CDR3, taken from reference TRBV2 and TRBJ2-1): EPEVTQTPSHQVTQMGQEVILRCVPISNHLYFYWYRQILGQKVEFLVSFYNNEISEKSEIFDDQFSVERPDGSNFTLKIRSTKLEDSAMYFCASSELGYNEQFFGPGTRLTVL.

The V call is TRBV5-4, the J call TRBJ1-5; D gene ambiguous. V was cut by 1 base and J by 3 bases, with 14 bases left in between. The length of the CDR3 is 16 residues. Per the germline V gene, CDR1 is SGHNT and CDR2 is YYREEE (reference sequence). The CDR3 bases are TGTGCCAGCAGCTTGAGTCACGGAGGGCACAATCAGCCCCAGCATTTT. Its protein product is CASSLSHGGHNQPQHF.

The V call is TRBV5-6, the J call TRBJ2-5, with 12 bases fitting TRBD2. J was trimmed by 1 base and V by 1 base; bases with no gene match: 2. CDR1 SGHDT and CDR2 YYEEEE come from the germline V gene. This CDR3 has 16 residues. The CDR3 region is CASSLRLAGAQETQYF. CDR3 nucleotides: TGTGCCAGCAGCTTGAGACTAGCGGGGGCCCAAGAGACCCAGTACTTC.

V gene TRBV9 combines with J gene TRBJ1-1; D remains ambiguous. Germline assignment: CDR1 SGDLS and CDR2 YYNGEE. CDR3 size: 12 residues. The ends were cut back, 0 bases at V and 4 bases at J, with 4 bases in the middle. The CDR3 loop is CASSVDGTEAFF. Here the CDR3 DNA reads TGTGCCAGCAGCGTAGACGGCACTGAAGCTTTCTTT. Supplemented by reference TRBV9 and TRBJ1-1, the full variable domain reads DSGVTQTPKHLITATGQRVTLRCSPRSGDLSVYWYQQSLDQGLQFLIQYYNGEERAKGNILERFSAQQFPDLHSELNLSSLELGDSALYFCASSVDGTEAFFGQGTRLTVV.

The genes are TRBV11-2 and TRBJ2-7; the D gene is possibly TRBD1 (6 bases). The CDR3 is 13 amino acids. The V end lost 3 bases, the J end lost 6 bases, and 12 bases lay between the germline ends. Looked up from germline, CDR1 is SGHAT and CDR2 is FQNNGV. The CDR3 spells CASSLSQGIEQYV. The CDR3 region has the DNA TGTGCCAGCAGCTTGTCCCAGGGGATCGAGCAGTACGTC.

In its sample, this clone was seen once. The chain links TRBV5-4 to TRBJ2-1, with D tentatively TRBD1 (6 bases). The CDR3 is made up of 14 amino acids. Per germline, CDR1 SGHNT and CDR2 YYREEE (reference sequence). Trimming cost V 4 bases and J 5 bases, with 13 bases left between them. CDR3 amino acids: CASSPRGGNNEQFF. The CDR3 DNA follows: TGTGCCAGCAGCCCCCGAGGGGGAAACAATGAGCAGTTCTTC.

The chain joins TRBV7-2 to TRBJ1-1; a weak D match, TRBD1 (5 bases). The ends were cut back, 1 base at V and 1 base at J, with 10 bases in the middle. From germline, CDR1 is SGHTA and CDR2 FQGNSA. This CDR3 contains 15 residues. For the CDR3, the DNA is TGTGCCAGCAGCTTAGTGTGGCAGGGGAACACTGAAGCTTTCTTT. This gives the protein CASSLVWQGNTEAFF.

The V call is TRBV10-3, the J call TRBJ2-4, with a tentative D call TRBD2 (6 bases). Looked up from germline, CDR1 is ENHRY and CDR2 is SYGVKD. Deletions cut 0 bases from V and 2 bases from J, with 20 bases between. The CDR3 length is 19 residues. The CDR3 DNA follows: TGTGCCATCAGTGAGTCGACGGGGCTGCCGGGGGAGACCAAAAACATTCAGTACTTC. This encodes CAISESTGLPGETKNIQYF.

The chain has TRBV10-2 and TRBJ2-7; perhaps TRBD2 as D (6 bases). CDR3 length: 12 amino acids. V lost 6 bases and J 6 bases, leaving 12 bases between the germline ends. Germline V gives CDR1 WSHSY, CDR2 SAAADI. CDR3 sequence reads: CASSGGNGEQYV. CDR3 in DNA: TGCGCCAGCAGCGGGGGTAACGGCGAGCAGTACGTC.

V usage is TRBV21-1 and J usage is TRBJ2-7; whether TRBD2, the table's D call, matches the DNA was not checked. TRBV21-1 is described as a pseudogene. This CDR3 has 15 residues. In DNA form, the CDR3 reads TGTGCCAGCAGCAACGAGCGGGGGGTTCCCTACGAGCAGTACGTC. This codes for CASSNERGVPYEQYV.

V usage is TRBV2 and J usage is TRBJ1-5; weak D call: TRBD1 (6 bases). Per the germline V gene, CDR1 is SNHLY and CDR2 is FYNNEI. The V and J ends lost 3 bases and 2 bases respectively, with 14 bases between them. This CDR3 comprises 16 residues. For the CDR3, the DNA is TGTGCCAGCAGTGATCCAATACAGGGCGGCAATCAGCCCCAGCATTTT. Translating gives CASSDPIQGGNQPQHF.

The CDR3, as DNA: TGTGCCAGCAGCCAAGATGTGGGGGGGCGCCCCAGCACAGATACGCAGTATTTT. It translates to CASSQDVGGRPSTDTQYF. The chain is built from TRBV4-2 and TRBJ2-3, with D possibly TRBD2 on 7 matching bases. Germline values: CDR1 LGHNA, CDR2 YNFKEQ. V shed 0 bases and J shed 0 bases, with 16 bases lying between them. The CDR3 loop spans 18 amino acids.